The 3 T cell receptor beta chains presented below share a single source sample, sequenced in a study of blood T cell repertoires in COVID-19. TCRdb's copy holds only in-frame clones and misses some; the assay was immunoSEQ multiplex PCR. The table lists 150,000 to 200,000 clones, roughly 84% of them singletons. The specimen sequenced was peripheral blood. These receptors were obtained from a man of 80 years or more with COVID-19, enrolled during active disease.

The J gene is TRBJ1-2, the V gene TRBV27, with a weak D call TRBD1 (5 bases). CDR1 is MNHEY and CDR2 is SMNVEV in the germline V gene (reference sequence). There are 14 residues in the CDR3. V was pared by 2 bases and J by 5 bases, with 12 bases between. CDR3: CASSLRSGGYGYTF. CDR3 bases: TGTGCCAGCAGTTTAAGGTCGGGGGGATATGGCTACACCTTC.

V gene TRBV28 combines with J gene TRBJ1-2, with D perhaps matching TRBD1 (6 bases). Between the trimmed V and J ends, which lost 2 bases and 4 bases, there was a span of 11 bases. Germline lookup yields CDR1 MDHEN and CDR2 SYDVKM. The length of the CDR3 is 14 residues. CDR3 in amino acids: CASSLRQATYGYTF. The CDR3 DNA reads TGTGCCAGCAGTTTACGACAGGCGACCTATGGCTACACCTTC.

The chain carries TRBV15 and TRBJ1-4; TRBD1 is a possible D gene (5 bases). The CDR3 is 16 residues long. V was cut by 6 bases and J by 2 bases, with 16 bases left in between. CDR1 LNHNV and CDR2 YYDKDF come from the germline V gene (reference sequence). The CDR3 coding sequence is TGTGCCACCAGTAGACGGTTAGGGGCGACTAATGAAAAACTGTTTTTT. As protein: CATSRRLGATNEKLFF. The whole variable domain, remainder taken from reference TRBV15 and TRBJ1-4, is DAMVIQNPRYQVTQFGKPVTLSCSQTLNHNVMYWYQQKSSQAPKLLFHYYDKDFNNEADTPDNFQSRRPNTSFCFLDIRSPGLGDTAMYLCATSRRLGATNEKLFFGSGTQLSVL.